Listed below are T cell receptor beta chains from one sample, sequenced in a study of blood T cell repertoires in COVID-19. Libraries were prepared by immunoSEQ multiplex PCR; TCRdb keeps only in-frame clonotypes and omits some of them. The table includes approximately 72,000 clones, around four fifths detected once. Sequencing input: peripheral blood. All receptors derive from a woman older than 75 with acute or convalescent COVID-19. Each CDR3 is given with its conserved first and last residue. The D gene is left open where the match is weak. The size of a clone is reported for some rows only, either as once, few or many, or as a class for expanded clones.

>TRBV6-6|TRBJ1-6|-|TRBD1
CASSYLQGAGDSPLHF
TGTGCCAGCAGTTACTTACAGGGGGCTGGGGATTCACCCCTCCACTTT
>TRBV9|TRBJ1-6|-|-
CASSPPQGKGTPLHF
TGTGCCAGCAGCCCACCACAGGGCAAGGGAACACCCCTCCACTTT
>TRBV6-5|TRBJ2-5|once|TRBD2
CASRSRLALETQYF
TGTGCCAGCAGATCCCGACTAGCCCTGGAGACCCAGTACTTC
>TRBV18|TRBJ2-7|-|TRBD1
CASSTGDSYEQYF
TGTGCCAGCTCGACAGGGGACAGCTATGAGCAGTACTTC
>TRBV29-1|TRBJ2-7|-|TRBD1
CSVGQGLYEQYF
TGCAGCGTGGGACAGGGGTTATACGAGCAGTACTTC
>TRBV3-1/TRBV3-2|TRBJ1-4|few|-
CASRGEGTKEKLFF
TGTGCCAGCAGAGGGGAGGGCACGAAGGAAAAACTGTTTTTT
>TRBV9|TRBJ2-3|-|-
CASSTPKIGGADTQYF
TGTGCCAGCAGCACTCCCAAAATTGGAGGGGCCGATACGCAGTATTTT
>TRBV6-4|TRBJ1-6|once|-
CASRRQQNSPLHF
TGTGCCAGCCGAAGACAGCAAAATTCACCCCTCCACTTT
>TRBV12-3/TRBV12-4|TRBJ1-6|once|-
CASRPGGLTLHF
TGTGCCAGCAGACCGGGGGGACTCACCCTCCACTTT
>TRBV18|TRBJ2-5|-|-
CASSGGSAQTQYF
TGTGCCAGCTCAGGAGGTAGCGCGCAGACCCAGTACTTC
>TRBV19|TRBJ2-2|once|-
CASSIEFLRQGGTGELFF
TGTGCCAGTAGTATAGAATTTTTACGACAGGGAGGCACCGGGGAGCTGTTTTTT
>TRBV6-5|TRBJ1-1|-|-
CASSWGTMNTEAFF
TGTGCCAGCAGTTGGGGGACTATGAACACTGAAGCTTTCTTT
>TRBV3-1/TRBV3-2|TRBJ2-1|-|TRBD2
CASGTRRGDYNEQFF
TGTGCCAGCGGTACAAGGCGGGGGGACTACAATGAGCAGTTCTTC
>TRBV19|TRBJ2-5|once|TRBD1
CASSIDLVGQGGKTQYF
TGTGCCAGTAGTATAGATCTAGTAGGACAGGGGGGAAAGACCCAGTACTTC
>TRBV11-1|TRBJ1-1|once|-
CASSLANAPGAEAFF
TGTGCCAGCAGCTTAGCAAACGCCCCCGGGGCTGAAGCTTTCTTT
>TRBV7-6|TRBJ2-2|-|-
CASSSFHKQLPNPKNTGELFF
TGTGCCAGCAGCTCCTTCCACAAACAGTTACCCAACCCTAAAAACACCGGGGAGCTGTTTTTT
>TRBV2|TRBJ1-1|once|-
CASGGMAEAFF
TGTGCCAGCGGGGGGATGGCTGAAGCTTTCTTT
>TRBV7-9|TRBJ2-5|once|-
CASTARNLYQETQYF
TGTGCCAGCACCGCCCGAAACTTATATCAAGAGACCCAGTACTTC
>TRBV24-1|TRBJ2-1|-|-
CATSDSDGTAGGGIWNEQFF
TGTGCCACCAGTGACTCCGATGGGACAGCGGGTGGGGGGATCTGGAATGAGCAGTTCTTC
>TRBV24-1|TRBJ1-2|-|TRBD1
CATSDPGQGAWGGYTF
TGTGCCACCAGTGACCCTGGACAGGGGGCGTGGGGAGGCTACACCTTC
>TRBV24-1|TRBJ2-7|-|-
CATSDFAGSRYEQYF
TGTGCCACCAGTGATTTTGCGGGCAGTCGCTACGAGCAGTACTTC
>TRBV7-9|TRBJ1-2|-|-
CASSSDSYGYTF
TGTGCCAGCAGCTCAGACAGCTATGGCTACACCTTC
>TRBV2|TRBJ2-2|-|TRBD2
CASSESGGWGTGELFF
TGTGCCAGCAGTGAATCCGGGGGGTGGGGCACCGGGGAGCTGTTTTTT
>TRBV9|TRBJ2-5|-|TRBD2
CASSAGTSGRAMGETQYF
TGTGCCAGCAGCGCCGGGACTAGCGGGAGGGCCATGGGAGAGACCCAGTACTTC
>TRBV9|TRBJ1-6|-|TRBD1
CASSVGGTANNSPLHF
TGTGCCAGCAGCGTAGGCGGGACAGCAAATAATTCACCCCTCCACTTT
>TRBV12-3/TRBV12-4|TRBJ1-5|-|-
CASTETGGQPQHF
TGTGCCAGCACCGAGACAGGTGGTCAGCCCCAGCATTTT
>TRBV3-1/TRBV3-2|TRBJ2-7|-|-
CASSSRGASEQYF
TGTGCCAGCAGCTCCCGGGGAGCTAGCGAGCAGTACTTC
>TRBV30|TRBJ2-5|-|TRBD2
CAWSFPAGGQETQYF
TGTGCCTGGAGTTTCCCCGCCGGGGGGCAAGAGACCCAGTACTTC
>TRBV5-6|TRBJ2-5|once|-
CASSLASGLGETQYF
TGTGCCAGCAGCTTGGCTTCGGGACTCGGAGAGACCCAGTACTTC
>TRBV28|TRBJ1-2|-|TRBD1
CAIPGQGLGGYTF
TGTGCCATCCCGGGACAGGGGCTCGGGGGCTACACCTTC
>TRBV9|TRBJ1-1|once|-
CASSLTDIDTEAFF
TGTGCCAGCAGCCTTACGGACATTGACACTGAAGCTTTCTTT
>TRBV7-2|TRBJ2-5|-|TRBD2
CASSLELAGWETQYF
TGTGCCAGCAGCTTAGAACTAGCGGGGTGGGAGACCCAGTACTTC
>TRBV11-3|TRBJ2-5|-|-
CASSLGSQETQYF
TGTGCCAGCAGCTTAGGCAGTCAAGAGACCCAGTACTTC
>TRBV11-2|TRBJ2-1|-|TRBD1
CASSKHRDSEQFF
TGTGCCAGCAGTAAACACAGGGACAGTGAGCAGTTCTTC
>TRBV2|TRBJ1-5|few|-
CASSETGNQPQHF
TGTGCCAGCAGTGAAACAGGCAATCAGCCCCAGCATTTT
>TRBV19|TRBJ2-1|-|TRBD2
CASTGLAGGEQFF
TGTGCCAGTACGGGACTAGCGGGGGGGGAGCAGTTCTTC
>TRBV30|TRBJ1-6|-|TRBD1
CAWSPLGQPDNSPLHF
TGTGCCTGGAGTCCTTTGGGACAGCCAGATAATTCACCCCTCCACTTT
>TRBV7-8|TRBJ1-2|-|TRBD1
CASSLRRQGSYGYTF
TGTGCCAGCAGCTTACGAAGACAGGGAAGTTATGGCTACACCTTC
>TRBV3-1/TRBV3-2|TRBJ2-3|-|-
CASSQDPGRVAQYF
TGTGCCAGCAGCCAAGACCCCGGGAGAGTGGCGCAGTATTTT
>TRBV9|TRBJ1-1|-|-
CASSVGPQGARTEAFF
TGTGCCAGCAGCGTAGGACCACAGGGTGCGAGGACTGAAGCTTTCTTT
>TRBV2|TRBJ2-2|-|-
CASGVQGNTGELFF
TGTGCCAGCGGGGTCCAGGGGAACACCGGGGAGCTGTTTTTT
>TRBV30|TRBJ1-2|-|-
CAWSPGAFGNYGYTF
TGTGCCTGGAGTCCAGGGGCGTTTGGAAACTATGGCTACACCTTC
>TRBV7-9|TRBJ2-2|many|TRBD2
CASSPGSGANTGELFF
TGTGCCAGCAGCCCAGGGAGCGGGGCAAACACCGGGGAGCTGTTTTTT